One sample yielded the 20 T cell receptor beta chains listed below, sequenced in a study of post-analysis software for immune sequencing data. General study findings and limits: Relative to controls, patients had a few TRBV segments at higher frequency, with TRBV5-6, TRBV5-1 and TRBV20-1 among these.

Their antigens are not known. TCR beta cDNA libraries included unique molecular identifiers. TCRdb itself ran the PCR reads through MiXCR, one entry per CDR3 protein. The repertoire holds some 690,000 distinct CDR3 sequences, with roughly three fifths as singletons. Sample: blood. The origin of the receptors is a girl aged 2-9 years with multiple sclerosis.

This clonotype has a handful of counts. The gene calls are TRBV6-4 and TRBJ2-1; D is unresolved. V lost 3 bases, J lost 9 bases, and 9 bases lay in between. CDR1 is MRHNA and CDR2 is SNTAGT in the germline V gene. The CDR3 loop spans 12 amino acids. The CDR3 sequence is CASSDKSVEQFF. CDR3 bases: TGTGCCAGCAGTGATAAGAGCGTTGAGCAGTTCTTC.

This chain connects TRBV13 to TRBJ2-7; D is uncertain. Germline V gives CDR1 PRHDT, CDR2 FYEKMQ (reference sequence). The CDR3 runs to 11 residues. V lost 2 bases and J 7 bases, leaving 6 bases between the germline ends. Written as DNA, the CDR3 is TGTGCCAGCAGCTTAATGGGGGAGCAGTACTTC. It specifies CASSLMGEQYF.

Concerning this clonotype: The junction differs from germline at one of its ends, possibly a read error. The J gene is TRBJ2-1, the V gene TRBV10-3; TRBD2 might be the D (5 bases). Germline V gives CDR1 ENHRY, CDR2 SYGVKD. The CDR3 has 12 residues. CDR3 amino acids: CAISLLGDERFF. Written as DNA, the CDR3 is TGTGCCATCAGTTTACTCGGGGATGAGCGGTTCTTC.

In its sample, this clonotype was seen a few times. V usage is TRBV7-2 and J usage is TRBJ2-4; D may be TRBD2 (5 bases). The V end lost 1 base, the J end lost 5 bases, and 12 bases lay between the germline ends. This CDR3 comprises 15 residues. Looked up from germline, CDR1 is SGHTA and CDR2 is FQGNSA. CDR3 loop: CASSLGWWGENIQYF. The CDR3 DNA reads TGTGCCAGCAGCTTAGGTTGGTGGGGAGAAAACATTCAGTACTTC.

This clonotype was seen more than once but under ten times. The chain has TRBV29-1 and TRBJ2-3, with 13 bases identical to TRBD2. Trimming took 7 bases from V and 4 from J; bases not matched to a gene: 17. Germline V CDR1 and CDR2: SQVTM, ANQGSEA. There are 18 residues in the CDR3. CDR3 bases: TGCAGCGCCCTGGGAGGGGCGATCGGACTAGCGGGAGCAGATACGCAGTATTTT. This sequence encodes CSALGGAIGLAGADTQYF.

CDR3 sequence (DNA): TGTGCCAGCAGCGCGGGACTAGCGACCTCCTACGAGCAGTACTTC. Translated, it gives CASSAGLATSYEQYF. V gene TRBV5-6 combines with J gene TRBJ2-7; 10 bases map to TRBD2. CDR1 and CDR2 (germline): SGHDT, YYEEEE. CDR3 length equals 15 residues. Unmatched junction bases numbered 4, after V lost 4 bases and J lost 0 bases. Full variable domain (missing parts from reference TRBV5-6 and TRBJ2-7): DAGVTQSPTHLIKTRGQQVTLRCSPKSGHDTVSWYQQALGQGPQFIFQYYEEEERQRGNFPDRFSGHQFPNYSSELNVNALLLGDSALYLCASSAGLATSYEQYFGPGTRLTVT.

Concerning this clonotype itself: An end of the junction differs from the germline gene, which may be a read error. The gene calls are TRBV28 and TRBJ1-2; no clear D. Looked up from germline, CDR1 is MDHEN and CDR2 is SYDVKM. This CDR3 region has 13 residues. CDR3 loop: CASRQPIFYGCTF. Written as DNA, the CDR3 is TGTGCCAGCAGACAGCCGATTTTCTATGGCTGCACCTTC.

This clonotype has a handful of counts. The chain combines TRBV5-1 with TRBJ2-7; 8 positions agree with TRBD1. Looked up from germline, CDR1 is SGHRS and CDR2 is YFSETQ. This CDR3 comprises 17 residues. Trimming removed 4 bases from V and 3 bases from J; junction bases left unmatched: 15. In nucleotides, the CDR3 is TGCGCCAGCAGCCTTCTAACCGGGACAGGCATCCACTACGAGCAGTACTTC. Protein sequence: CASSLLTGTGIHYEQYF.

In its sample, this clonotype was seen a few times. V is TRBV4-3 and J is TRBJ1-2; 7 bases are shared with TRBD1. Germline lookup yields CDR1 LGHNA and CDR2 YSLEER. V lost 0 bases, J lost 4 bases, and 5 bases stayed unmatched. The CDR3 has 15 amino acids. The CDR3 coding sequence is TGCGCCAGCAGCCAAGATATGTCAGGGGGCTATGGCTACACCTTC. Amino acids: CASSQDMSGGYGYTF.

The rearrangement uses TRBV4-1 and TRBJ1-1, with TRBD1 as a possible D gene (6 bases). Trimming took off 5 bases at V and 0 bases at J, with 22 bases between the two ends. This CDR3 is built from 18 residues. Germline CDR1 and CDR2: MGHRA and YSYEKL. CDR3 sequence: CASSSFRDKNIMNTEAFF. In DNA form, the CDR3 reads TGCGCCAGCAGCTCCTTCCGGGACAAAAATATCATGAACACTGAAGCTTTCTTT.

The genes are TRBV20-1 and TRBJ2-1, with a possible D match to TRBD1 (5 bases). Germline-derived CDR1 and CDR2 are DFQATT and SNEGSKA (reference sequence). With 4 bases removed from V and 8 bases from J, the gap between germline ends came to 27 bases. CDR3 length: 17 amino acids. The CDR3 bases are TGCAGTGCTATCCCGACAGCCCCGCAAGGGCAGTACGATGAGCAGTTCTTC. This codes for CSAIPTAPQGQYDEQFF.

This clonotype was counted only a few times. The CDR3 coding sequence is TGCGCCAGCGGACTCAGGGGTCGGGAGACCCAGTACTTC. This encodes CASGLRGRETQYF. The chain is built from TRBV10-2 and TRBJ2-5; tentative D call: TRBD1 (6 bases). Trimming pared 8 bases from V and 5 bases from J, leaving 15 bases between. This CDR3 has 13 amino acids. CDR1 WSHSY and CDR2 SAAADI come from the germline V gene.

CDR3 protein: CASSGPWGAGTEAFF. In DNA form, the CDR3 reads TGTGCCAGCAGCGGCCCTTGGGGGGCTGGCACTGAAGCTTTCTTT. This sequence joins TRBV7-2 and TRBJ1-1; a possible D gene is TRBD1 (6 bases). The length of the CDR3 is 15 residues. V shed 5 bases and J shed 4 bases, with 17 bases lying between them. Germline CDR1 reads SGHTA; CDR2 reads FQGNSA.

The J gene is TRBJ2-3, the V gene TRBV5-1; D uncertain. V was trimmed by 5 bases and J by 4 bases, leaving 11 bases between them. This CDR3 spans 13 amino acids. Germline-derived CDR1 and CDR2 are SGHRS and YFSETQ. The CDR3 sequence: CASRARRPDTQYF. The CDR3 coding sequence is TGCGCCAGCAGGGCCCGACGGCCAGATACGCAGTATTTT.

The rearrangement joins TRBV5-1 to TRBJ1-4; TRBD1 agrees at 7 bases. The germline gives CDR1 SGHRS, CDR2 YFSETQ. V dropped 2 bases and J dropped 3; count of bases not matched to a gene: 7. The CDR3 is made up of 16 amino acids. The CDR3 coding sequence is TGCGCCAGCAGCTTCAGTCCGGGACAGCCTAATGAAAAACTGTTTTTT. This encodes CASSFSPGQPNEKLFF.

This clonotype was counted a few times. This chain connects TRBV5-6 to TRBJ2-5, with 8 bases identical to TRBD1. The V and J ends lost 0 bases and 3 bases, in that order; junction bases with no gene match: 7. CDR1 SGHDT and CDR2 YYEEEE come from the germline V gene. CDR3 size: 16 residues. The CDR3, as DNA: TGTGCCAGCAGCTTGGGGACCGGACAGGGAGAAGAGACCCAGTACTTC. Amino acid sequence: CASSLGTGQGEETQYF.

This chain connects TRBV3-1 to TRBJ2-1; D might be TRBD2 (6 bases). Germline lookup yields CDR1 LGHDT and CDR2 YNNKEL (reference sequence). The CDR3 totals 15 residues. Trimming removed 1 base at V and 7 bases at J, with 14 bases between. CDR3: CASSQGGVRGNEQFF. In DNA, the CDR3 is TGTGCCAGCAGCCAAGGCGGGGTACGCGGGAATGAGCAGTTCTTC.

This clonotype has more than one count but fewer than ten. CDR3 loop: CASSNFRAPSEQYF. CDR3 nucleotide sequence: TGTGCCAGCAGCAATTTCCGGGCGCCAAGCGAGCAGTACTTC. The chain is built from TRBV5-4 and TRBJ2-7, with no clear D. Germline V gene data show CDR1 as SGHNT and CDR2 as YYREEE (reference sequence). With 4 bases removed from V and 6 bases from J, the gap between germline ends came to 17 bases. This CDR3 has 14 residues. Drawing the rest from reference TRBV5-4 and TRBJ2-7, the complete variable domain is ETGVTQSPTHLIKTRGQQVTLRCSSQSGHNTVSWYQQALGQGPQFIFQYYREEENGRGNFPPRFSGLQFPNYSSELNVNALELDDSALYLCASSNFRAPSEQYFGPGTRLTVT.

The chain links TRBV7-6 to TRBJ2-7; D possibly corresponds to TRBD2 (6 bases). Germline loops: CDR1 SGHVS, CDR2 FNYEAQ. Trimming removed 5 bases at V and 2 bases at J, with 19 bases between. This CDR3 contains 16 residues. CDR3 coding DNA: TGTGCCAGCAGCCTCCTGCCCGGGGGACGGGCCTACGAGCAGTACTTC. Protein product: CASSLLPGGRAYEQYF.

The J gene is TRBJ1-2, the V gene TRBV29-1; a weak D match, TRBD1 (5 bases). Germline loops: CDR1 SQVTM, CDR2 ANQGSEA. The CDR3 is 14 residues long. V lost 1 base and J lost 0, with 9 bases in between. The CDR3 here is CSVEVRVPNYGYTF. In DNA form, the CDR3 reads TGCAGCGTTGAAGTCAGGGTACCTAACTATGGCTACACCTTC.